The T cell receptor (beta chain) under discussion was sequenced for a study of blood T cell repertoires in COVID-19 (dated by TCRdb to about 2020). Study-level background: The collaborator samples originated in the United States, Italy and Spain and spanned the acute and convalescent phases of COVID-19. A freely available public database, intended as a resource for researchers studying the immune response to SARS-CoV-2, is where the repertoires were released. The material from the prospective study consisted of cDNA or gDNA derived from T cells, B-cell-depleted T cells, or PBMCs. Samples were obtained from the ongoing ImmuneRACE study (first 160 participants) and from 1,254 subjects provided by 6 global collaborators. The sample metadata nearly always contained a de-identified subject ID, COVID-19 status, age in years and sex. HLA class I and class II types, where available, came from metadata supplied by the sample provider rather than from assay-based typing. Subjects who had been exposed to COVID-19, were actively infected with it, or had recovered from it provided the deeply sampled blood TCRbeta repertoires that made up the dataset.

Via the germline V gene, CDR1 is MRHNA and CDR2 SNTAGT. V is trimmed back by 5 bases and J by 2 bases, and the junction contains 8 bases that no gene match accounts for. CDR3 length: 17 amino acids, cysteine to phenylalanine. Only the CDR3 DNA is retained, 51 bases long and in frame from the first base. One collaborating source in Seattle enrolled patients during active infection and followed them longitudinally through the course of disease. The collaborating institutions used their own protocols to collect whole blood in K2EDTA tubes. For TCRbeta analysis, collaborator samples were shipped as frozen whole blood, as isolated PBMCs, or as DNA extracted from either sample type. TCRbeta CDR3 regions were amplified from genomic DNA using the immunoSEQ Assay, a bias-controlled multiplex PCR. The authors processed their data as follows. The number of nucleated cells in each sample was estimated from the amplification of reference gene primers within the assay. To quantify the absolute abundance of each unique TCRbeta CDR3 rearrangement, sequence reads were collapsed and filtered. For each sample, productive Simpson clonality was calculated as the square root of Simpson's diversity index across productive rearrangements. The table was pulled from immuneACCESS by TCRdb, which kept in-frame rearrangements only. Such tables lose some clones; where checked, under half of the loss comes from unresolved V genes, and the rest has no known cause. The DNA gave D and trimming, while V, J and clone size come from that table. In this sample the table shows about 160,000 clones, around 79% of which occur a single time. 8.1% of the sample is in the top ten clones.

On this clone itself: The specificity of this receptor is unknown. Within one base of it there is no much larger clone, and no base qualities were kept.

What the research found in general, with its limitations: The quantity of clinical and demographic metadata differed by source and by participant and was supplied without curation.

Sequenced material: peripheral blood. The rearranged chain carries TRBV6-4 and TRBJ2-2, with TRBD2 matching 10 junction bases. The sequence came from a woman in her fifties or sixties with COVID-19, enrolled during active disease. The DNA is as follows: TGTGCCAGCAGTTCCCTAGCGGGGGCGACCAACACCGGGGAGCTGTTTTTT. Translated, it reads CASSSLAGATNTGELFF.